This T cell receptor beta chain appears in the sequencing data of a study of T cell repertoires in aging, cancer and after chemotherapy (dated by TCRdb to about 2019). About the investigation overall: The donors fell into six age groups ranging from 30 or younger to 70 or older, and each group had at least three individuals. Control TCR repertoires from healthy donors were recorded over several months to years, and clear clonal overlap was observed across re-sampling. In total, the full dataset held about 9 million TCR reads. To look at immunoaging and at how T cells reconstitute after chemotherapy, the study profiled TCR beta repertoires in peripheral blood from both healthy donors and cancer patients. A cohort of 218 cancer patients (about 94 with hematological and 110 to 140 with solid cancers) was assembled, and approximately 95 healthy donors were included as a reference group.

Instead of sorted cells or RNA, genomic DNA extracted from peripheral blood served as the source for amplifying TCR beta rearrangements. The paper's findings and limits, for the study overall: In healthy donors, the decline in TCR diversity with age was mainly due to loss of richness, whereas in cancer patients loss of evenness also played a role. The authors noted that the repertoire data do not allow conclusions about immunological memory after chemotherapy. Compared with age-matched healthy donors, untreated patients with hematological or solid cancers had significantly lower TCR diversity and higher clonality in blood. In both cancer cohorts, the median generation probability rose over the chemotherapy interval, which suggests that the repertoire was reconstituted through rebound thymic output.

This clonotype is medium-sized (0.01 to 0.1%) in its sample. The specificity of this receptor is unknown. No base quality information exists; no much larger clone differs at one position. Using a mixed TRB-A/B primer pool, multiplex touch-down PCR amplified rearranged TRB sequences covering the V, D and J segments. Two consecutive PCR reactions with Phusion HS II polymerase added Illumina adapters and sample indices to the amplicons. Amplicons were gel-purified using the NucleoSpin Gel and PCR Clean-up kit and were subsequently checked with Qubit and an Agilent 2100 Bioanalyzer. Sequencing of libraries was carried out on an Illumina MiSeq in 600-cycle, single-indexed, paired-end runs. For the original study's pipeline: Processing of the TRB sequences was carried out with MiXCR versions 2.12 and 3.0.5. Each unique CDR3 nucleotide sequence was treated as one clone, and only productive sequences with two or more reads were kept. Shannon diversity, evenness, clonality (one minus evenness), and alpha-parameterized diversity profiles from alpha 0 to 5 were included as repertoire metrics. The IGoR algorithm was used to calculate generation probabilities for clones in the paired samples taken before and after chemotherapy. In-frame beta chains were kept once TCRdb had trimmed the public reads at Q25 with fastp and called clones with MiXCR. Identical CDR3 protein sequences are pooled into one entry, listed with their most common genes and DNA. These V and J calls rely on TCRdb rather than the paper's analysis. A total of around 5,800 distinct CDR3 sequences appear in this sample, roughly 30% of them only once. The biggest ten clones account for 6.6% of the sample.

The V end loses 3 bases and the J end loses 3 bases, and a stretch of 9 bases separates them. The CDR3, from cysteine to phenylalanine, totals 12 residues. Just CDR3 DNA is preserved here, 36 bases in frame from base 1. The CDR1 and CDR2 encoded by the germline V gene are SQVTM and ANQGSEA. The sequence links TRBV29-1 to TRBJ2-7; a tentative D match to TRBD2 spans 6 bases. The sequencing sample was made of blood. The source of this sequence is a human donor in good health. The nucleotide sequence is TGCAGCGTTGAGGTAGCGGACTACGAGCAGTACTTC. Translated, this is CSVEVADYEQYF.